These 20 T cell receptor beta chains were all obtained from the same sample, sequenced in a study of Ad26.COV2.S vaccination and SARS-CoV-2 variants. The sample's treatment: approximately 18 received Ad26.COV2.S at low or high dose, single or two shots; five or six received placebo; per-sample allocation not given. On day 63 after the first injection, vaccine and placebo recipients gave samples. Clones were read by immunoSEQ multiplex PCR, and TCRdb kept only the in-frame ones, dropping some. The sample has approximately 300,000 clones; more than 70% are singletons. The sample consisted of peripheral blood, taken in a trial of Ad26.COV2.S vaccine versus placebo. The receptors come from a person aged 18 to 59 who received the Ad26.COV2.S COVID-19 vaccine or a placebo.

The chain joins TRBV20-1 to TRBJ2-6; no firm D call. CDR1 is DFQATT, CDR2 SNEGSKA, per germline (reference sequence). There are 16 residues in the CDR3. V lost 3 bases, J lost 1 base, and 13 bases lay in between. The CDR3 loop reads CSASLLTQSGANVLTF. As DNA, the CDR3 is TGCAGTGCTAGTCTTTTGACGCAGTCTGGGGCCAACGTCCTGACTTTC.

This chain uses TRBV6-2 or TRBV6-3 with TRBJ1-1, with TRBD1 matching over 7 bases. V lost 0 bases, J lost 1 base, and 11 bases stayed unmatched. Germline CDR1 MNHEY, CDR2 SVGEGT. The CDR3 runs 18 residues. CDR3 sequence: CASSYSSGRQGPNTEAFF. DNA for the CDR3: TGTGCCAGCAGTTACTCGAGCGGCAGACAGGGACCGAACACTGAAGCTTTCTTT.

The chain uses TRBV5-4 and TRBJ2-5, with 7 bases matching TRBD1. The CDR3 contains 15 residues. V dropped 1 base and J dropped 7; count of bases not matched to a gene: 10. Germline-derived CDR1 and CDR2 are SGHNT and YYREEE (reference sequence). The CDR3: CASSLWDSTIGTQYF. Written as DNA, the CDR3 is TGTGCCAGCAGCTTGTGGGACAGCACCATTGGGACCCAGTACTTC.

The rearrangement uses TRBV4-1 and TRBJ1-2, with unresolved D. This CDR3 comprises 15 residues. From germline, CDR1 is MGHRA and CDR2 YSYEKL. Trimming took off 5 bases at V and 2 bases at J, with 15 bases between the two ends. This CDR3 is CASSDPRPANYGYTF. In DNA form, the CDR3 reads TGCGCCAGCAGCGACCCCCGGCCAGCAAACTATGGCTACACCTTC.

V gene TRBV11-3 combines with J gene TRBJ2-2, with D possibly matching TRBD1 (5 bases). The CDR3 is made up of 15 amino acids. V was clipped by 0 bases and J by 5 bases, with 10 bases between them. Germline V gene sequence: CDR1 SGHNT, CDR2 YENEEA. The CDR3 DNA reads TGTGCCAGCAGCTTAGACAGGGTCCATACCGGGGAGCTGTTTTTT. Translated, it gives CASSLDRVHTGELFF.

This rearrangement joins TRBV5-8 to TRBJ1-2, with D perhaps TRBD1 (6 bases). The CDR3 runs 14 residues. The V end was cut by 5 bases, the J end by 5 bases, with 16 bases between. Germline-derived CDR1 and CDR2 are SGHTS and YDEGEE. The DNA for the CDR3 is TGTGCCAGCAGAGAAACAGGGTTAGGTTATGGCTACACCTTC. It codes for CASRETGLGYGYTF. Complete variable domain (other parts from reference TRBV5-8 and TRBJ1-2): EAGVTQSPTHLIKTRGQQATLRCSPISGHTSVYWYQQALGLGLQFLLWYDEGEERNRGNFPPRFSGRQFPNYSSELNVNALELEDSALYLCASRETGLGYGYTFGSGTRLTVV.

The chain carries TRBV14 and TRBJ2-2, with 9 bases fitting TRBD1. Germline-derived CDR1 and CDR2 are SGHDN and FVKESK. The CDR3 is 17 residues long. The J segment lost 4 bases and the V segment lost 4 bases, leaving 10 bases of the junction unmatched. This chain's CDR3 is CASSRDPGQGITGELFF. The DNA for the CDR3 is TGTGCCAGCAGCCGAGACCCGGGACAGGGAATCACCGGGGAGCTGTTTTTT.

The chain combines TRBV7-2 with TRBJ2-3; D uncertain. CDR1 and CDR2 from the germline V gene are SGHTA and FQGNSA. The CDR3 contains 11 residues. Trimming cost V 5 bases and J 5 bases, with 5 bases left between them. The CDR3 region has the DNA TGTGCCAGCAGCGCCAGAGATACGCAGTATTTT. Its translation is CASSARDTQYF.

The V and J genes are TRBV18 and TRBJ2-3; D is unclear. Germline V gene sequence: CDR1 KGHSH, CDR2 LQKENI. Trimming cost V 2 bases and J 2 bases, with 8 bases left between them. There are 14 residues in the CDR3. The CDR3 DNA reads as TGTGCCAGCTCACCAAAGTCCGCCACAGATACGCAGTATTTT. Its protein product is CASSPKSATDTQYF.

The chain uses TRBV9 and TRBJ1-1; D unclear. V lost 0 bases to trimming and J lost 0 bases, with 3 bases between them. CDR3 length equals 13 residues. The germline V gene has CDR1 SGDLS and CDR2 YYNGEE. CDR3 sequence reads: CASSVDLNTEAFF. CDR3 coding DNA: TGTGCCAGCAGCGTAGATCTGAACACTGAAGCTTTCTTT. Looking up the rest from reference TRBV9 and TRBJ1-1 gives the full variable domain: DSGVTQTPKHLITATGQRVTLRCSPRSGDLSVYWYQQSLDQGLQFLIQYYNGEERAKGNILERFSAQQFPDLHSELNLSSLELGDSALYFCASSVDLNTEAFFGQGTRLTVV.

The V and J genes are TRBV14 and TRBJ1-6, with D tentatively TRBD1 (5 bases). Germline loops: CDR1 SGHDN, CDR2 FVKESK. This CDR3 spans 16 amino acids. V was cut by 4 bases and J by 6 bases, with 16 bases left in between. Here the CDR3 DNA reads TGTGCCAGCAGCCGCCCCGGGACTGGGATTAATTCACCCCTCCACTTT. Residues: CASSRPGTGINSPLHF.

This clone was counted at least ten times. The rearrangement uses TRBV27 and TRBJ1-2; D might be TRBD1 (5 bases). CDR1 is MNHEY and CDR2 is SMNVEV in the germline V gene (reference sequence). The ends were cut back, 2 bases at V and 3 bases at J, with 7 bases in the middle. The CDR3 contains 13 residues. The CDR3 sequence is CASSLVGDYGYTF. CDR3 nucleotide sequence: TGTGCCAGCAGTTTAGTGGGGGACTATGGCTACACCTTC.

The chain carries TRBV5-6 and TRBJ2-7; D might be TRBD1 (7 bases). The V end was cut by 0 bases, the J end by 2 bases, with 12 bases between. The CDR3 sequence is 15 residues long. Per germline, CDR1 SGHDT and CDR2 YYEEEE. CDR3 coding DNA: TGTGCCAGCAGCTTGGAGACAGGGAGGCCCTACGAGCAGTACTTC. Translated: CASSLETGRPYEQYF.

As concerns this clone: This sample also contains other DNA sequences that code for the same CDR3. V usage is TRBV5-1 and J usage is TRBJ2-1; D ambiguous. Trimming cost V 2 bases and J 7 bases, with 4 bases left between them. Germline values: CDR1 SGHRS, CDR2 YFSETQ. The length of the CDR3 is 11 residues. CDR3 protein: CASSFSNEQFF. The CDR3, as DNA: TGCGCCAGCAGCTTTTCGAATGAGCAGTTCTTC.

V gene TRBV5-4 combines with J gene TRBJ2-1, with 9 nucleotides matching TRBD2. The CDR3 extends over 14 amino acids. Germline lookup yields CDR1 SGHNT and CDR2 YYREEE (reference sequence). The V gene end was trimmed by 0 bases and the J gene end by 8 bases; junction bases not matched to a gene: 3. In DNA, the CDR3 is TGTGCCAGCAGCTTGGCTCTAGCGGGGCATGAGCAGTTCTTC. Amino acid sequence: CASSLALAGHEQFF.

V and J are TRBV5-4 and TRBJ2-1; D may correspond to TRBD1 or TRBD2 (7 bases each). With 4 bases removed from V and 7 bases from J, the gap between germline ends came to 18 bases. The CDR3 is 15 amino acids. Germline values: CDR1 SGHNT, CDR2 YYREEE (reference sequence). CDR3 in DNA: TGTGCCAGCAGCCCCCAGGGGGGGGGCCGGAATGAGCAGTTCTTC. Translation gives CASSPQGGGRNEQFF.

The chain links TRBV5-4 to TRBJ1-6; tentative D call: TRBD1 (5 bases). Trimming took off 4 bases at V and 10 bases at J, with 15 bases between the two ends. Germline CDR1 reads SGHNT; CDR2 reads YYREEE (reference sequence). CDR3 length: 14 residues. CDR3 protein: CASSVRGPGSPLHF. As DNA, the CDR3 is TGTGCCAGCAGCGTTCGGGGCCCCGGGTCACCCCTCCACTTT.

This clone came up a few times. The V and J genes are TRBV5-6 and TRBJ2-6, with D perhaps TRBD1 (6 bases). CDR1 is SGHDT, CDR2 YYEEEE, per germline. The CDR3 spans 15 residues. The CDR3 reads CGMSQGPSGANVLTF. The DNA for the CDR3 is TGTGGAATGAGCCAGGGGCCCTCCGGGGCCAACGTCCTGACTTTC.

The chain employs TRBV6-1 and TRBJ2-3, with D tentatively TRBD1 (5 bases). The germline V gene has CDR1 MNHNS and CDR2 SASEGT. The CDR3 is made up of 13 amino acids. V was trimmed by 3 bases and J by 8 bases, leaving 12 bases between them. This chain's CDR3 is CASSDRQPGTQYF. DNA of the CDR3: TGTGCCAGCAGTGACCGACAGCCGGGTACGCAGTATTTT.

The rearrangement links TRBV2 to TRBJ2-5; 7 bases are shared with TRBD2. This CDR3 is 15 amino acids long. Germline V gene sequence: CDR1 SNHLY, CDR2 FYNNEI. The V segment lost 2 bases and the J segment 5 bases; nucleotides outside the gene matches: 8. The CDR3 sequence is CASSERWAGEETQYF. Written as DNA, the CDR3 is TGTGCCAGCAGTGAAAGGTGGGCGGGAGAGGAGACCCAGTACTTC. Looking up the rest from reference TRBV2 and TRBJ2-5 gives the full variable domain: EPEVTQTPSHQVTQMGQEVILRCVPISNHLYFYWYRQILGQKVEFLVSFYNNEISEKSEIFDDQFSVERPDGSNFTLKIRSTKLEDSAMYFCASSERWAGEETQYFGPGTRLLVL.